This T cell receptor beta chain came from a study of T cell changes during pregnancy in multiple sclerosis. Trimming removed 3 bases from V and 5 bases from J, with 11 bases in between. Germline CDR1 and CDR2: MNHEY and SMNVEV (reference sequence). The CDR3 covers 14 residues. Measured with immunoSEQ multiplex PCR; TCRdb has only the in-frame clones, and not every one. This sample has 45,000 to 65,000 clones, with over 90% found just once. The rearrangement links TRBV27 to TRBJ2-1, with a weak D call TRBD1 (6 bases). The TCR sequence derives from a female donor with multiple sclerosis, enrolled in a pregnancy study. The input for sequencing was CD8+ T cells from peripheral blood mononuclear cells, taken in the third trimester of pregnancy. This CDR3 is CASSFGAGDNEQFF. The CDR3 DNA follows: TGTGCCAGCAGTTTTGGGGCAGGGGACAATGAGCAGTTCTTC.